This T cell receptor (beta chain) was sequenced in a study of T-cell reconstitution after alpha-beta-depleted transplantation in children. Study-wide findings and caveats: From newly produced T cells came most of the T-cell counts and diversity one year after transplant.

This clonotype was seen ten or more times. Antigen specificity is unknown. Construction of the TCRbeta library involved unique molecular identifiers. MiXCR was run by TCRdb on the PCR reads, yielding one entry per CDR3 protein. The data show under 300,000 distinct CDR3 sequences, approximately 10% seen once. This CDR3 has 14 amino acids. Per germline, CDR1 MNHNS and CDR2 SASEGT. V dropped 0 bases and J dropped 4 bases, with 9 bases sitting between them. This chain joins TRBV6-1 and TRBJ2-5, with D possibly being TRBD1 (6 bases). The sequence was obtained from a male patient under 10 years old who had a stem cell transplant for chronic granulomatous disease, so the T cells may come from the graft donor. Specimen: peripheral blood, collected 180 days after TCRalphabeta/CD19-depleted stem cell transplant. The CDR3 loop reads CASSEARGGETQYF. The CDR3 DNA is TGTGCCAGCAGTGAAGCGCGAGGGGGAGAGACCCAGTACTTC.